The sequence of this T cell receptor (beta chain) was determined in a study of cytomegalovirus exposure and HLA in healthy donors. Only in-frame clones appear in the TCRdb table, and some are missing; sequencing was by immunoSEQ multiplex PCR. The sample lists 65,000 to 80,000 clones, approximately 94% occurring once. Trimming removed 5 bases from V and 2 bases from J; junction bases left unmatched: 7. The V gene's germline CDR1 is GTSNPN and CDR2 SVGIG (reference sequence). The CDR3 covers 14 residues. The sample was PBMCs. The gene calls are TRBV30 and TRBJ2-3; 7 bases match TRBD2. The receptor comes from a woman under 30 in good health and CMV-seropositive. This chain's CDR3 is CAWARLADTDTQYF. DNA of the CDR3: TGTGCCTGGGCCAGACTAGCAGACACAGATACGCAGTATTTT.